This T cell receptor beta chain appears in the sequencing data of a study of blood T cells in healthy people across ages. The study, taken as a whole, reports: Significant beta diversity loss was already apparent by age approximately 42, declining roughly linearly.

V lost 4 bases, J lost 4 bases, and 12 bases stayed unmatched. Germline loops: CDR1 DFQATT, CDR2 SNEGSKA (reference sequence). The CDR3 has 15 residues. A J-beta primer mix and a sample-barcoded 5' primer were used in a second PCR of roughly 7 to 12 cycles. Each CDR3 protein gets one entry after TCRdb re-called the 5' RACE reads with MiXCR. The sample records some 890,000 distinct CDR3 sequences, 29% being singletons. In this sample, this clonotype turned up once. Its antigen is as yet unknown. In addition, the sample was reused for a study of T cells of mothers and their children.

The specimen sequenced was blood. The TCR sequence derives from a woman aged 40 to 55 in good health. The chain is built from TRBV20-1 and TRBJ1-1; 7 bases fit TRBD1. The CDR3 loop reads CSATRSRQGGTEAFF. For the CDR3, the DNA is TGCAGTGCTACAAGAAGTCGACAGGGAGGCACTGAAGCTTTCTTT.